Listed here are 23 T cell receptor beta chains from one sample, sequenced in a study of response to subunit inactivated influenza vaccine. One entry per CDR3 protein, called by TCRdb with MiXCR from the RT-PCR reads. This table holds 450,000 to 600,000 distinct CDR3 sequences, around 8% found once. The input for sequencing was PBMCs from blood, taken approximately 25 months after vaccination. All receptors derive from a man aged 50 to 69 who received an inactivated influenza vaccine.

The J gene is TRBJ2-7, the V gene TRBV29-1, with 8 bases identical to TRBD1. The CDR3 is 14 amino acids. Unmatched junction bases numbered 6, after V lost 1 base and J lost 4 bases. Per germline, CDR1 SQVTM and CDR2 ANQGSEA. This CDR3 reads CSVEGRDRPYEQYF. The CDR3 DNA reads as TGCAGCGTTGAAGGTCGGGACAGGCCATACGAGCAGTACTTC.

The CDR3 bases are TGTGCCAGCAGCCACGACAGCTTCAACACTGAAGCTTTCTTT. Its protein is CASSHDSFNTEAFF. V and J are TRBV7-9 and TRBJ1-1; a possible D gene is TRBD1 (5 bases). The CDR3 extends over 14 amino acids. Germline CDR1 SEHNR, CDR2 FQNEAQ (reference sequence). V gave up 5 bases and J gave up 2 bases, with 12 bases separating them.

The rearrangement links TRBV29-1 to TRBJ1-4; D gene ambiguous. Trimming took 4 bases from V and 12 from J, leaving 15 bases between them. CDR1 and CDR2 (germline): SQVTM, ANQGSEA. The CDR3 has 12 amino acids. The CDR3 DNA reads TGCAGCGTTGGGTCGGGGAAAGGAGAACTGTTTTTT. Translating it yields CSVGSGKGELFF.

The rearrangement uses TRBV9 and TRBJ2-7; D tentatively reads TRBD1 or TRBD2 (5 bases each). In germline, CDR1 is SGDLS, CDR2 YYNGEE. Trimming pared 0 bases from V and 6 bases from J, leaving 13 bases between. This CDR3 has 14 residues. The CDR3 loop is CASSVESSRGEQYF. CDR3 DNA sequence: TGTGCCAGCAGCGTAGAATCGTCGAGGGGCGAGCAGTACTTC.

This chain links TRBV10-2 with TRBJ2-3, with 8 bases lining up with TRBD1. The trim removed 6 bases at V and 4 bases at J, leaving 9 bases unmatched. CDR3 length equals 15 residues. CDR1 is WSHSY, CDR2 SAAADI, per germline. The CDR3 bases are TGCGCCAGCAGAGGACAGGGTCCGTCGGCAGATACGCAGTATTTT. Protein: CASRGQGPSADTQYF.

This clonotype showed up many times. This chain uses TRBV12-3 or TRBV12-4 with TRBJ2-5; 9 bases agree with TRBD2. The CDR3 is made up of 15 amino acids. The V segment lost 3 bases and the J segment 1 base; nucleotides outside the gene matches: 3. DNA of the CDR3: TGTGCCAGCAGTTTCGCTAGCGGGGCCCAAGAGACCCAGTACTTC. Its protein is CASSFASGAQETQYF.

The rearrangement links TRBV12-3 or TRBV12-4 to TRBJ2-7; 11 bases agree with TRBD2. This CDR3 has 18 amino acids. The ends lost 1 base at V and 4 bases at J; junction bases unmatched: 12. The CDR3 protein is CASSLGVGGTSGLYEQYF. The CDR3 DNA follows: TGTGCCAGCAGTTTAGGAGTGGGGGGGACTAGCGGCCTTTACGAGCAGTACTTC.

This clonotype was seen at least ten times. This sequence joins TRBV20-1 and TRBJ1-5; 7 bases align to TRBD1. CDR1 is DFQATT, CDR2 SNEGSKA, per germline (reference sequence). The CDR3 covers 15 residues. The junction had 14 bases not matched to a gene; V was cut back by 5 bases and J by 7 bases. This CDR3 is CSADRTGTGGQPQHF. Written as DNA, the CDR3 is TGCAGTGCTGACCGGACAGGTACAGGAGGGCAGCCCCAGCATTTT.

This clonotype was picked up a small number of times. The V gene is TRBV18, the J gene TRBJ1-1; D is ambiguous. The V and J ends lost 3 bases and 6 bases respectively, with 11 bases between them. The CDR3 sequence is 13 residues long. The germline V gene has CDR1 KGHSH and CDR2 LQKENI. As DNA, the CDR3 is TGTGCCAGCTCACCTAAGAGTGACCCTGAAGCTTTCTTT. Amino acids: CASSPKSDPEAFF.

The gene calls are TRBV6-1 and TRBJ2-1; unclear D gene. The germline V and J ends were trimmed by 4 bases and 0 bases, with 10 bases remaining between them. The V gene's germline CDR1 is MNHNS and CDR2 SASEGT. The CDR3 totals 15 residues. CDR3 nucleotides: TGTGCCAGCAGTGCTGGTGATAACTCCTACAATGAGCAGTTCTTC. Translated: CASSAGDNSYNEQFF.

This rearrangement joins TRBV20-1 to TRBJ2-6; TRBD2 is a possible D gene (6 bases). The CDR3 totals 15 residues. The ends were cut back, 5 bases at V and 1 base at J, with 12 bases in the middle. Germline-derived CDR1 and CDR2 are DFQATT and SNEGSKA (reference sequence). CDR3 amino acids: CSASGGVSGANVLTF. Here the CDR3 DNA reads TGCAGTGCTTCAGGAGGGGTATCTGGGGCCAACGTCCTGACTTTC.

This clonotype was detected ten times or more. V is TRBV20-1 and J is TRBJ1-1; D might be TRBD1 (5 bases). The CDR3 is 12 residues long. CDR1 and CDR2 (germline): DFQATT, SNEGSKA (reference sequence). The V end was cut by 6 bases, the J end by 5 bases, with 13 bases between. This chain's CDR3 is CSARVGGTEAFF. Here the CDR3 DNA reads TGCAGTGCCCGAGTTGGGGGAACTGAAGCTTTCTTT.

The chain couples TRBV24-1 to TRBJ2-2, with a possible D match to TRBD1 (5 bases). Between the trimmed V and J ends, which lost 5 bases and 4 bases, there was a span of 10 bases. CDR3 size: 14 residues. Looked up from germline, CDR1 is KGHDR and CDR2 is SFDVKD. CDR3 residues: CATSAQGVTGELFF. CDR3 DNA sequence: TGTGCCACCAGTGCTCAGGGTGTCACCGGGGAGCTGTTTTTT.

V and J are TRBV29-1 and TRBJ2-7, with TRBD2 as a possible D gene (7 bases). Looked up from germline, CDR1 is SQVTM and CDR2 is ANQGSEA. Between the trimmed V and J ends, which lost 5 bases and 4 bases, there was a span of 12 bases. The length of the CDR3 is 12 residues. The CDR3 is CSVRGGTYEQYF. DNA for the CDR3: TGCAGCGTTCGCGGGGGCACGTACGAGCAGTACTTC.

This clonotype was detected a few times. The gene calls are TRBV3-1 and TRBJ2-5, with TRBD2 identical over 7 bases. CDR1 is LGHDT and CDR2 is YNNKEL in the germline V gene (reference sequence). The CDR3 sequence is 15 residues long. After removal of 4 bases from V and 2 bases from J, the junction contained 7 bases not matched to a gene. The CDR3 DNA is TGTGCCAGCAGCCCTGGTGGGGGGGTTCAAGAGACCCAGTACTTC. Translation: CASSPGGGVQETQYF.

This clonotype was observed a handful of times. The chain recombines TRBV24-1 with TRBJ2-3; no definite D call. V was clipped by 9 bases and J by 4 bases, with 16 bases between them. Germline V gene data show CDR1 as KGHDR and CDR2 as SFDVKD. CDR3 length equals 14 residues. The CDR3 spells CATGLGLGADTQYF. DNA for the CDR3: TGTGCCACCGGCCTAGGCCTAGGAGCAGATACGCAGTATTTT.

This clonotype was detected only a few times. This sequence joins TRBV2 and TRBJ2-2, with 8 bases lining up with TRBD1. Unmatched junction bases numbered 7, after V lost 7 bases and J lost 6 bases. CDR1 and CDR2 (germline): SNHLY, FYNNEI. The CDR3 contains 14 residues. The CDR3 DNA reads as TGTGCCAGCAATCAGCAGGGGGCCTCCGGGGAGCTGTTTTTT. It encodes CASNQQGASGELFF.

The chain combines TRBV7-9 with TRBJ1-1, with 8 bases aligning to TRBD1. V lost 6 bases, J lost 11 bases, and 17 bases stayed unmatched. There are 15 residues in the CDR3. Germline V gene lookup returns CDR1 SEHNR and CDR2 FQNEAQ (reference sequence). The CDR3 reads CASSPRGQVFVWAFF. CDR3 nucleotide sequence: TGTGCCAGCAGTCCTAGGGGACAGGTCTTCGTATGGGCTTTCTTT.

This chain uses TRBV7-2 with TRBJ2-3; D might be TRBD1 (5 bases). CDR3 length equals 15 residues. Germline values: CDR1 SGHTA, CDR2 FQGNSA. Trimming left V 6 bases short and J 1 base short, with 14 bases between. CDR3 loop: CASSLTVLRTDTQYF. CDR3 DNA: TGTGCCAGCAGTTTGACAGTGCTCCGCACAGATACGCAGTATTTT. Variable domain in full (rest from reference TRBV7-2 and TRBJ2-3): GAGVSQSPSNKVTEKGKDVELRCDPISGHTALYWYRQSLGQGLEFLIYFQGNSAPDKSGLPSDRFSAERTGGSVSTLTIQRTQQEDSAVYLCASSLTVLRTDTQYFGPGTRLTVL.

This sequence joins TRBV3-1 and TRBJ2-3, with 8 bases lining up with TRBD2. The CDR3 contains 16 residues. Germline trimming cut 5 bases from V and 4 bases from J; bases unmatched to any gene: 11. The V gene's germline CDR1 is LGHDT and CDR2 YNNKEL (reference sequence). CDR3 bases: TGTGCCAGCAGCTCCCTCAGCGGGGGTTTGTCAGATACGCAGTATTTT. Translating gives CASSSLSGGLSDTQYF.

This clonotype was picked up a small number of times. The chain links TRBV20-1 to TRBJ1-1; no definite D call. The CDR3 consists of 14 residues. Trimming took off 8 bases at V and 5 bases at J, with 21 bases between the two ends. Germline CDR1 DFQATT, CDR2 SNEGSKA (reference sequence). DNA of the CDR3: TGCAGTCCCTCCCAGGAGGAGGTGTGGACTGAAGCTTTCTTT. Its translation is CSPSQEEVWTEAFF.

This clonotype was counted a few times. This CDR3 reads CASTGQNGQPQHF. The CDR3, as DNA: TGTGCCAGCACCGGACAGAATGGTCAGCCCCAGCATTTT. The chain is built from TRBV7-2 and TRBJ1-5, with D possibly TRBD1 on 6 matching bases. The germline V and J ends were trimmed by 7 bases and 6 bases, with 13 bases remaining between them. Germline CDR1 and CDR2: SGHTA and FQGNSA. CDR3 size: 13 residues.

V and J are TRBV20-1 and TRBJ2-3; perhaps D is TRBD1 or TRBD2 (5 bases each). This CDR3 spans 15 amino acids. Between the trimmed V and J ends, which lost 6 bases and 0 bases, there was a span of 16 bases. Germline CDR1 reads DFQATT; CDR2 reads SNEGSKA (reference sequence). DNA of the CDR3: TGCAGTGCCCGCCGTTTTGGGACGAGCACAGATACGCAGTATTTT. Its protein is CSARRFGTSTDTQYF.